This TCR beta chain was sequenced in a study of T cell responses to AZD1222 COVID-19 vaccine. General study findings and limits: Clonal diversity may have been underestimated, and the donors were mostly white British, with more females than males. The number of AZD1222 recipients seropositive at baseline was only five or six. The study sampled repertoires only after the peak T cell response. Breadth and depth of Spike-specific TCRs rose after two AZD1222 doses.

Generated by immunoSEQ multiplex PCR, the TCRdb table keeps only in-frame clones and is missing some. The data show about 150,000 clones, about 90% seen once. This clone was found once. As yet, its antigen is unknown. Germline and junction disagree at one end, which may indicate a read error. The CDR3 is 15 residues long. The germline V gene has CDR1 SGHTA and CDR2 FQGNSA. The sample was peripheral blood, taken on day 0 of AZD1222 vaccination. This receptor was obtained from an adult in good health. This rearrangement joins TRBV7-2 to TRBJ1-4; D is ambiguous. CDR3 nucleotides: TGTGCCAGCAGCTTAGCTGCAGGCGCTAACGAAAAACTGTTTTTT. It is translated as CASSLAAGANEKLFF.